This TCR beta chain was obtained from a study of shared clonotypes between healthy human individuals. This CDR3 comprises 14 residues. Trimming cost V 2 bases and J 1 base, with 6 bases left between them. The germline CDR1 and CDR2 sequences are SNHLY and FYNNEI. A note on this clone: Its antigen is currently unknown.

The naive CD8 subset, CD45RO-negative cells positively selected for CCR7, excluded terminally differentiated effector memory CD45RA+ cells. Nashville, Tennessee was home to all donors, who were Caucasian adults. The assay was immunoSEQ multiplex PCR, and TCRdb's table has in-frame clones only and misses some. The data contain about 2.2 million clones, 80% to 95% of them singletons. Study observations and caveats: Even with large depth, rarefaction showed that sorted-subset sequencing was incomplete. Among donors, the sharing of clonotypes was expected to be influenced by sequencing depth.

The chain carries TRBV2 and TRBJ1-5; D ambiguous. The specimen was naive CD8+ T cells from PBMCs. The receptor was derived from a young man in good health. Some clones in this sample may be carry-over from other donors' samples. CDR3 loop: CASSESTSNQPQHF. CDR3 bases: TGTGCCAGCAGTGAAAGCACAAGCAATCAGCCCCAGCATTTT.